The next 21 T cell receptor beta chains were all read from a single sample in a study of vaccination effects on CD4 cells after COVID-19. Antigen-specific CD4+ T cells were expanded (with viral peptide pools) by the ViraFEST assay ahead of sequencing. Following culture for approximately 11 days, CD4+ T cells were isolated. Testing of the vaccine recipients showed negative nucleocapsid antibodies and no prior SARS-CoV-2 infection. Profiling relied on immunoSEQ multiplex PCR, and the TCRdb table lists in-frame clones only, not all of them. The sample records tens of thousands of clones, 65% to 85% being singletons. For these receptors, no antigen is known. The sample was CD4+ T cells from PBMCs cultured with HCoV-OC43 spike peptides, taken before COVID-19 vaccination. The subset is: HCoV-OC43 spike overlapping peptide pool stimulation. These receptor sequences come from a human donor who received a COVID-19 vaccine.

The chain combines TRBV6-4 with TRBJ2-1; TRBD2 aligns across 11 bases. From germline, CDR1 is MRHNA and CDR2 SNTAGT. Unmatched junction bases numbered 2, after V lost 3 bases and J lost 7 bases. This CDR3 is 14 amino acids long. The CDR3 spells CASSELAGVNEQFF. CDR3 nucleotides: TGTGCCAGCAGTGAACTAGCGGGGGTGAATGAGCAGTTCTTC.

In DNA form, the CDR3 reads TGCAGCGTGGCCGGGACAGGGTCTGGCTATGGCTACACCTTC. Amino acid sequence: CSVAGTGSGYGYTF. J is TRBJ1-2 and V is TRBV29-1, with TRBD1 identical over 9 bases. Germline V gene sequence: CDR1 SQVTM, CDR2 ANQGSEA. This CDR3 is 14 amino acids long. V lost 6 bases, J lost 4 bases, and 9 bases stayed unmatched.

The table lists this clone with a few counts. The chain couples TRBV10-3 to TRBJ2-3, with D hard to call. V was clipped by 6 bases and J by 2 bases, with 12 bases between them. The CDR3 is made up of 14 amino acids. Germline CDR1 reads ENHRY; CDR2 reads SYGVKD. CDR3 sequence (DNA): TGTGCCATCAGCGGTGAACCGCCCACAGATACGCAGTATTTT. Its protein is CAISGEPPTDTQYF.

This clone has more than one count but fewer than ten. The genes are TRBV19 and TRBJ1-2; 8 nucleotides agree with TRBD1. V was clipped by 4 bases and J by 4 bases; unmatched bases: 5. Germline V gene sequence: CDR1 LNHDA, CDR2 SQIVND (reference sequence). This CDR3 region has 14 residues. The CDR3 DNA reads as TGTGCCAGTAGTAAAAAAGGACAGGGCTATGGCTACACCTTC. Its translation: CASSKKGQGYGYTF. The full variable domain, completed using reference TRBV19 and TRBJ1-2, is DGGITQSPKYLFRKEGQNVTLSCEQNLNHDAMYWYRQDPGQGLRLIYYSQIVNDFQKGDIAEGYSVSREKKESFPLTVTSAQKNPTAFYLCASSKKGQGYGYTFGSGTRLTVV.

The CDR3 protein is CASSTSNQPQHF. Here the CDR3 DNA reads TGTGCCAGCAGCACAAGTAATCAGCCCCAGCATTTT. This chain connects TRBV7-3 to TRBJ1-5; D not resolved. The germline CDR1 and CDR2 sequences are SGHTA and FQGTGA. V lost 5 bases and J lost 4, with 6 bases in between. CDR3 length equals 12 residues.

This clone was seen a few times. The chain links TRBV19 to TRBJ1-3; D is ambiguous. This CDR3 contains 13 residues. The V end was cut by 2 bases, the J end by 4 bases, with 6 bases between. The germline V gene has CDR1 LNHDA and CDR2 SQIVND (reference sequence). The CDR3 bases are TGTGCCAGTAGTATAAACGGAGGAAACACCATATATTTT. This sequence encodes CASSINGGNTIYF.

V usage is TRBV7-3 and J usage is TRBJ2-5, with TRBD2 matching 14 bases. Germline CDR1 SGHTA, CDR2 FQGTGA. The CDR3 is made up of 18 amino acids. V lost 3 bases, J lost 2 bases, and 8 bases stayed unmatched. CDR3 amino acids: CASSLDAGLAGGQETQYF. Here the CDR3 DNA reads TGTGCCAGCAGCTTGGACGCTGGACTAGCGGGGGGACAAGAGACCCAGTACTTC. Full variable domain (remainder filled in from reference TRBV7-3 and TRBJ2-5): GAGVSQTPSNKVTEKGKYVELRCDPISGHTALYWYRQSLGQGPEFLIYFQGTGAADDSGLPNDRFFAVRPEGSVSTLKIQRTERGDSAVYLCASSLDAGLAGGQETQYFGPGTRLLVL.

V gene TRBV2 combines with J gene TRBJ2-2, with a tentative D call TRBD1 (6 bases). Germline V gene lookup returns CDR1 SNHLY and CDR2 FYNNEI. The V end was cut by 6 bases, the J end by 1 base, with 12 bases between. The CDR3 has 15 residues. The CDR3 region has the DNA TGTGCCAGCAGAAACAGGGACCTGAACACCGGGGAGCTGTTTTTT. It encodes CASRNRDLNTGELFF. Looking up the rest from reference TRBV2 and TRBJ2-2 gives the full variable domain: EPEVTQTPSHQVTQMGQEVILRCVPISNHLYFYWYRQILGQKVEFLVSFYNNEISEKSEIFDDQFSVERPDGSNFTLKIRSTKLEDSAMYFCASRNRDLNTGELFFGEGSRLTVL.

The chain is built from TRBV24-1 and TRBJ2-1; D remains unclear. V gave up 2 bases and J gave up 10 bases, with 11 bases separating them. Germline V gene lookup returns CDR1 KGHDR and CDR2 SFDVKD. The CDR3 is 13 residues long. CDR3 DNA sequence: TGTGCCACCAGTGATTCCCCGACGGAGGAGCAGTTCTTC. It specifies CATSDSPTEEQFF.

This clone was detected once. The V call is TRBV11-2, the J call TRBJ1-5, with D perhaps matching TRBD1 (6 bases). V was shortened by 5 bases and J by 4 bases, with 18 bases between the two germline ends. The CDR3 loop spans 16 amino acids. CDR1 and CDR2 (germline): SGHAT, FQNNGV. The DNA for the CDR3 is TGTGCCAGCAGCCCGGGAGCAGGGGACTATAATCAGCCCCAGCATTTT. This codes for CASSPGAGDYNQPQHF.

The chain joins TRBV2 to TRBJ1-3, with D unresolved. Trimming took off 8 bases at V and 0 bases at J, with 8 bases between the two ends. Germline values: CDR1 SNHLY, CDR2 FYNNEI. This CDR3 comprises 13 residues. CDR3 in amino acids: CASYSTSGNTIYF. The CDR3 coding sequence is TGTGCCAGCTATTCAACCTCTGGAAACACCATATATTTT.

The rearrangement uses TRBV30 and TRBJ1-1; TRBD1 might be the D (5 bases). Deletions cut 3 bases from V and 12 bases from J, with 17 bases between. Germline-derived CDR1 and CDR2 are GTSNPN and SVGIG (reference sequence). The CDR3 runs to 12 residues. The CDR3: CAWSPPWAGTFF. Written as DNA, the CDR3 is TGTGCCTGGAGCCCCCCGTGGGCAGGGACTTTCTTT.

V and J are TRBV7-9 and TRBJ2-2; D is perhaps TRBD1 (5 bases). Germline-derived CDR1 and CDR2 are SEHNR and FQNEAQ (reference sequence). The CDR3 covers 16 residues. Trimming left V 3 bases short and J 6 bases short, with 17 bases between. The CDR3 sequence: CASSLGQVSFAGELFF. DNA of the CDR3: TGTGCCAGCAGCTTGGGGCAGGTCTCGTTTGCCGGGGAGCTGTTTTTT.

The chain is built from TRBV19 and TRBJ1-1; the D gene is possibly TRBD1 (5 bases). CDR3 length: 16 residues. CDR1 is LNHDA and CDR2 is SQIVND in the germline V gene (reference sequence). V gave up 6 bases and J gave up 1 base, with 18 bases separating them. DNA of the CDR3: TGTGCCAGTAGCTCAAACCCGGGACGTAGGAACACTGAAGCTTTCTTT. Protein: CASSSNPGRRNTEAFF.

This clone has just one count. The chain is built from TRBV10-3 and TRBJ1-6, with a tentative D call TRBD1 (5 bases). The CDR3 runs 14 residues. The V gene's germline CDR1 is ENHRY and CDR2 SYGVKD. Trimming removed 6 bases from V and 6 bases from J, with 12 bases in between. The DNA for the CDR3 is TGTGCCATCAGGGGACGCGATTTTAATTCACCCCTCCACTTT. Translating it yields CAIRGRDFNSPLHF.

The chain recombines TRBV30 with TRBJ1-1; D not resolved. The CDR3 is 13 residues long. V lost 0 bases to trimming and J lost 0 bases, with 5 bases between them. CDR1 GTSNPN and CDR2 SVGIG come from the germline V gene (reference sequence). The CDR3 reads CAWSVVMNTEAFF. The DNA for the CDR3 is TGTGCCTGGAGTGTCGTTATGAACACTGAAGCTTTCTTT. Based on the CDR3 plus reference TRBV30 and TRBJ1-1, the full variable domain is SQTIHQWPATLVQPVGSPLSLECTVEGTSNPNLYWYRQAAGRGLQLLFYSVGIGQISSEVPQNLSASRPQDRQFILSSKKLLLSDSGFYLCAWSVVMNTEAFFGQGTRLTVV.

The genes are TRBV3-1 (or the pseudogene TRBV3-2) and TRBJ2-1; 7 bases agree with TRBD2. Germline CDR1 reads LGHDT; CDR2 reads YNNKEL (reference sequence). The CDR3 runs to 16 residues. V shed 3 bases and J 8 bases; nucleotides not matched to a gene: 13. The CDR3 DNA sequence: TGTGCCAGCAGCCAGAAAAACCGACTAGCTATGTATGAGCAGTTCTTC. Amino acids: CASSQKNRLAMYEQFF.

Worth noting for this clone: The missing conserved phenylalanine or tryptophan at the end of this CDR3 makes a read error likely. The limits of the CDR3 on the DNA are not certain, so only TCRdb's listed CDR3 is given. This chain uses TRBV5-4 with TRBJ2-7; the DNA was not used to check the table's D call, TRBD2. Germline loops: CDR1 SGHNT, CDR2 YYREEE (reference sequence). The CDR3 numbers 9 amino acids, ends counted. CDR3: CASSPITCP.

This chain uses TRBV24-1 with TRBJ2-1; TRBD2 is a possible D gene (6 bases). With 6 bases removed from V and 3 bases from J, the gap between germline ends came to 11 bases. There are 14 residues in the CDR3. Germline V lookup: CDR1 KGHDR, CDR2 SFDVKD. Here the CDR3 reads CATSLSGVYNEQFF. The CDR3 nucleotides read TGTGCCACCAGTCTTAGCGGCGTCTACAATGAGCAGTTCTTC.

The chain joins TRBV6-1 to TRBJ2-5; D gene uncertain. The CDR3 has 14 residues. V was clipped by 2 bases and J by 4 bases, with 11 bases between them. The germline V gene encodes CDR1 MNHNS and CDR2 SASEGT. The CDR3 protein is CASSESPVLETQYF. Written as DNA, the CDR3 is TGTGCCAGCAGTGAATCCCCGGTATTAGAGACCCAGTACTTC.

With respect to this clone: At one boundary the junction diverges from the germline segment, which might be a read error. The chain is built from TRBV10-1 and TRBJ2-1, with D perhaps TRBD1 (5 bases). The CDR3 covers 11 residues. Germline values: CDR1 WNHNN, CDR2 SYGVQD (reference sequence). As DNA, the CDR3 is TGCGCCAGCAGTGAGTCACCCACAGGACTCTTC. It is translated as CASSESPTGLF.